A selection of T cell receptor beta chains follows, all from one sample in a study of cytomegalovirus exposure and HLA in healthy donors. The data were produced by immunoSEQ multiplex PCR, yet TCRdb's version contains in-frame clones alone and is incomplete. The sample carries 100,000 to 150,000 clones, 80% recorded once. Sequenced input: PBMCs. The source is a man between 35 and 55 years old in good health and CMV-seronegative. Each CDR3 is given with its conserved first and last residue. D genes are given only for firm matches. Where a row states a size, it is once, few, many or the class of an expanded clone; other rows omit it.

>NA|TRBJ1-4|TRBD1|TRBV5-1
TGCGCCAGCAGCGTGACAGGGGGCGGGATTGAAAAACTGTTTTTT
CASSVTGGGIEKLFF
>NA|TRBJ2-3|TRBD1|TRBV6-6
TGTGCCACCCAATTCGGGACAGGGGGTTCAGATACGCAGTATTTT
CATQFGTGGSDTQYF
>NA|TRBJ2-3|TRBD1|TRBV28
TGTGCCAGCAGTAAACAGGGGGCAGATACGCAGTATTTT
CASSKQGADTQYF
>once|TRBJ1-3|NA|TRBV20-1
TGCAGTGCTCCCGGGACTAACACCATATATTTT
CSAPGTNTIYF
>NA|TRBJ2-7|NA|TRBV1
TGCACCAGCAGCCAAGAGTTGAGAGCGGGAGCCTACGAGCAGTACTTC
CTSSQELRAGAYEQYF
>NA|TRBJ2-7|TRBD2|TRBV5-6
TGTGCCAGCAGCACCGTCGGGGGGAGCTCCTACGAGCAGTACTTC
CASSTVGGSSYEQYF
>NA|TRBJ2-5|TRBD1|TRBV25-1
TGTGCCAGCAGTGAATTGGGGCGTACAGGGGGGGAGACCCAGTACTTC
CASSELGRTGGETQYF
>NA|TRBJ2-7|TRBD1|TRBV9
TGTGCCAGCAGCGTGTCCCGGGACAGGGCGGCCCACGAGCAGTACTTC
CASSVSRDRAAHEQYF
>NA|TRBJ1-4|NA|TRBV28
TGTGCCAGCAGCAACACCAAACAGGGAGCTAATGAAAAACTGTTTTTT
CASSNTKQGANEKLFF
>once|TRBJ2-1|TRBD2|TRBV27
TGTGCCAGCAGTCCGCAACTAGCGGGGTTGACCTACAATGAGCAGTTCTTC
CASSPQLAGLTYNEQFF
>NA|TRBJ2-1|TRBD1|TRBV5-1
TGCGCCAGCAGCTTGGACAGGGGTGAGCAGTTCTTC
CASSLDRGEQFF
>NA|TRBJ1-3|NA|TRBV6-1
TGTGCCAGCAGTGAAAGGGGTTCTGGAAACACCATATATTTT
CASSERGSGNTIYF
>NA|TRBJ2-7|NA|TRBV10-3
TGTGCCATCAGTGAGTCAGGAGACGAGCAGTACTTC
CAISESGDEQYF
>NA|TRBJ2-5|TRBD2|TRBV6-1
TGTGCCAGCAGAGTGTCGCGGGGGGAAGAGACCCAGTACTTC
CASRVSRGEETQYF
>NA|TRBJ2-1|TRBD1|TRBV5-1
TGCGCCAGCAGCCGTGACAGGGTTTACAATGAGCAGTTCTTC
CASSRDRVYNEQFF
>NA|TRBJ2-2|TRBD1|TRBV19
TGTGCCAGTAGTCCGTGGACAGGAGGTACCGGGGAGCTGTTTTTT
CASSPWTGGTGELFF
>NA|TRBJ1-2|TRBD1|TRBV28
TGTGCCAGCAGTGCACGGACAGGGGGTTTAGATGGCTACACCTTC
CASSARTGGLDGYTF
>NA|TRBJ1-2|TRBD1|TRBV5-8
TGTGCCAGCAGCTTGGGAATGGTACAGGGGGATATCTATGGCTACACCTTC
CASSLGMVQGDIYGYTF
>NA|TRBJ2-1|TRBD2|TRBV28
TGTGCCAGCAGTGGACTAGCGGGGGGCCGCAATGAGCAGTTCTTC
CASSGLAGGRNEQFF
>NA|TRBJ2-7|TRBD1|TRBV2
TGTGCCAGCAGCGGGACAGGGTGGGAGGAGCAGTACTTC
CASSGTGWEEQYF
>NA|TRBJ2-1|TRBD2|TRBV29-1
TGCAGCGTGGGGGGGACTAGATTGGACAATGAGCAGTTCTTC
CSVGGTRLDNEQFF
>NA|TRBJ2-5|NA|TRBV5-1
TGCGCCAGCAGCTGGGGGGCAGGGGGCCAAGAGACCCAGTACTTC
CASSWGAGGQETQYF
>once|TRBJ1-2|TRBD1|TRBV9
TGTGCCAGCAGCGTAGCTACAGGGGCGCTCTCCTATGGCTACACCTTC
CASSVATGALSYGYTF
>NA|TRBJ2-3|NA|TRBV30
TGTGCCTGGAGCTACAGGGACACGCAGTATTTT
CAWSYRDTQYF
>NA|TRBJ2-2|TRBD2|TRBV4-1
TGCGCCAGCAGCAAGGGACTAGCGGTGAACACCGGGGAGCTGTTTTTT
CASSKGLAVNTGELFF
>NA|TRBJ2-1|NA|TRBV6-5
TGTGCCAGCAGTTACGGGAGGAACAATGAGCAGTTCTTC
CASSYGRNNEQFF
>few|TRBJ2-7|TRBD2|TRBV7-2
TGTGCCAGCAGCCCTAGCGGCTACGAGCAGTACTTC
CASSPSGYEQYF
>few|TRBJ2-7|NA|TRBV6-6
TGTGCCAGCAGTCAGGACAGCCTCGAGCAGTACTTC
CASSQDSLEQYF
>NA|TRBJ1-4|NA|TRBV28
TGTGCCAGCAGTTTGCTGGGGGCGGATGAAAAACTGTTTTTT
CASSLLGADEKLFF
>NA|TRBJ1-1|NA|TRBV5-1
TGCGCCAGCAGCTTGGCCGTAGCGATGAACACTGAAGCTTTCTTT
CASSLAVAMNTEAFF
>once|TRBJ2-5|NA|TRBV5-1
TGCGCCAGCACCCGAAGCCGCCCCAAGGAGGAGACCCAGTACTTC
CASTRSRPKEETQYF
>NA|TRBJ2-7|TRBD1|TRBV5-1
TGCGCCAGCAGCGTCGGGACAGCCTCCTACGAGCAGTACTTC
CASSVGTASYEQYF
>NA|TRBJ2-2|TRBD1|TRBV5-1
TGCGCCAGCAGCCAGGGGACAGGGAGTACCGGGGAGCTGTTTTTT
CASSQGTGSTGELFF
>NA|TRBJ1-6|NA|TRBV2
TGTGCCAGCAGCTCGGGTCAACGGGTCTCACCCCTCCACTTT
CASSSGQRVSPLHF